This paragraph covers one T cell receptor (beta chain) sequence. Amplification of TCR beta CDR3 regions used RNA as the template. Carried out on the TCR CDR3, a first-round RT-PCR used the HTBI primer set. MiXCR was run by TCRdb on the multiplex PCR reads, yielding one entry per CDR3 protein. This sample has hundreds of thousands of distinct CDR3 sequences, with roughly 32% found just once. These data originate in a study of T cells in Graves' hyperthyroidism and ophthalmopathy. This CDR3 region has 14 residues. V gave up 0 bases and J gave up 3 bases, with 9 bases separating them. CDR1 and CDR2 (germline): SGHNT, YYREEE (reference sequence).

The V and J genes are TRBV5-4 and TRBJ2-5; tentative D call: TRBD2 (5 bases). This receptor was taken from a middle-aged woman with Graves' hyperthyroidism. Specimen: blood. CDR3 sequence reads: CASSLATRKETQYF. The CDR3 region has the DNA TGTGCCAGCAGCTTGGCCACTAGAAAAGAGACCCAGTACTTC.